This TCR beta chain was captured in a study of read filtering for tumor transcriptome and immune sequencing. This library used roughly 400 ng RNA and molecular barcoded adaptors spanning alpha/delta and beta/gamma chains. Each CDR3 protein gets one entry after TCRdb re-called the reads with MiXCR. Found here are more than 100,000 distinct CDR3 sequences, about 13% of them singletons; the top ten hold 6.5% to 9%. Study results and caveats: The CD138-negative fraction was mixed bone marrow immune cells, not pure T cells. About 80% of IR-seq clonotypes had a single read, yet these held approximately 3.5% of reads.

V lost 1 base and J lost 8, with 9 bases in between. This CDR3 has 13 amino acids. Germline V gene data show CDR1 as LNHDA and CDR2 as SQIVND (reference sequence). As concerns this clonotype: Its antigen is currently unknown.

This chain connects TRBV19 to TRBJ1-5; D is uncertain. The clonotype was recovered from a donor at least 40 years old with multiple myeloma. Material for sequencing was a population of CD138-negative cells sorted from bone marrow. The CDR3 nucleotides read TGTGCCAGTAGTATAGCCCAATGGGAGCCCCAGCATTTT. Encoded protein: CASSIAQWEPQHF. The whole variable domain, filled in from reference TRBV19 and TRBJ1-5, reads DGGITQSPKYLFRKEGQNVTLSCEQNLNHDAMYWYRQDPGQGLRLIYYSQIVNDFQKGDIAEGYSVSREKKESFPLTVTSAQKNPTAFYLCASSIAQWEPQHFGDGTRLSIL.